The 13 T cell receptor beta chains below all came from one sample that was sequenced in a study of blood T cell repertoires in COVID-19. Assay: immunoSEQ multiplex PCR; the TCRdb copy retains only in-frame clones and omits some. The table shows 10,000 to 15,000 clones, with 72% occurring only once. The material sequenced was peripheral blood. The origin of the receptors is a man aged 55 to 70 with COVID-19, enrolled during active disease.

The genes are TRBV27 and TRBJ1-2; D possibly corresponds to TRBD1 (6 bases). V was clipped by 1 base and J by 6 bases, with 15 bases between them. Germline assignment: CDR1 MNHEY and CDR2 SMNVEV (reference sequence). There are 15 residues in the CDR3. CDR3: CASSLFSRGANGYTF. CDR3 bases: TGTGCCAGCAGTTTATTCTCCAGGGGAGCTAATGGCTACACCTTC.

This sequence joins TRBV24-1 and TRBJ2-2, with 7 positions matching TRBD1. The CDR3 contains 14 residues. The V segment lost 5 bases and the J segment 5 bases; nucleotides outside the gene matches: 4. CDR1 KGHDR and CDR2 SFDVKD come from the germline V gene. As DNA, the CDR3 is TGTGCCACCAGTGGACAGGGAAGGACCGGGGAGCTGTTTTTT. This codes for CATSGQGRTGELFF.

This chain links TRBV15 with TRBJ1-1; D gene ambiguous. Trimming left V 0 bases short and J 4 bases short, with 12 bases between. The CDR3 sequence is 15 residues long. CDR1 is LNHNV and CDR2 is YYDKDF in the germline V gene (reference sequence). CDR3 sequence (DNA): TGTGCCACCAGCAGAGATCCCCGGTTGTCCACTGAAGCTTTCTTT. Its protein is CATSRDPRLSTEAFF.

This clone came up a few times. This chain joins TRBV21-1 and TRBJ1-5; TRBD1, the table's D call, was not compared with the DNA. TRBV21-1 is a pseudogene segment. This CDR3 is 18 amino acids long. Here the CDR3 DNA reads TGTGCCAGCAGTGGACAGGGGGCCATAAGGATTAGCAATCAGCCCCAGCATTTT. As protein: CASSGQGAIRISNQPQHF.

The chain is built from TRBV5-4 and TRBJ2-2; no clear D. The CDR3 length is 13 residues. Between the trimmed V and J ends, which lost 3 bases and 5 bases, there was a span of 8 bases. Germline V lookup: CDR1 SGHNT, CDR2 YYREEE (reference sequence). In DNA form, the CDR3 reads TGTGCCAGCAGCTGGGCCCAGACCGGGGAGCTGTTTTTT. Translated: CASSWAQTGELFF.

In DNA form, the CDR3 reads TGCAGTGCTAGTGAAGCGGGACAGGGGAAGTACAATGAGCAGTTCTTC. This encodes CSASEAGQGKYNEQFF. The V and J genes are TRBV20-1 and TRBJ2-1; 10 bases map to TRBD1. This CDR3 spans 16 amino acids. Per germline, CDR1 DFQATT and CDR2 SNEGSKA (reference sequence). V shed 3 bases, J shed 4 bases, and the junction held 9 bases outside the gene matches.

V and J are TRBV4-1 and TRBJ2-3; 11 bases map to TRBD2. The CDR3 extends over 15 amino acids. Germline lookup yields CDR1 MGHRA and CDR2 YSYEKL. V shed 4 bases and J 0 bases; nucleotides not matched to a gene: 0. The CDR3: CASSLAGGSTDTQYF. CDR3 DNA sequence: TGCGCCAGCAGCCTAGCGGGGGGGAGCACAGATACGCAGTATTTT.

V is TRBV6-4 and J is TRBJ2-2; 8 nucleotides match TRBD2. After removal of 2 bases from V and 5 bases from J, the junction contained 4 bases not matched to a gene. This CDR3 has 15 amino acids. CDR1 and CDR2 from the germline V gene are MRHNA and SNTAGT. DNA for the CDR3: TGTGCCAGCAGTGACACCCGCGGGGGGACCGGGGAGCTGTTTTTT. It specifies CASSDTRGGTGELFF.

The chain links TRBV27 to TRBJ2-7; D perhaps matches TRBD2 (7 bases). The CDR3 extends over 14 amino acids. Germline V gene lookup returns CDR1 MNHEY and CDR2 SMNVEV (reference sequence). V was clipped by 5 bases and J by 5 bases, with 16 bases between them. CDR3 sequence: CASSPTGGSDEQYV. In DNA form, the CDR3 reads TGTGCCAGCAGTCCAACGGGGGGCAGCGACGAGCAGTACGTC.

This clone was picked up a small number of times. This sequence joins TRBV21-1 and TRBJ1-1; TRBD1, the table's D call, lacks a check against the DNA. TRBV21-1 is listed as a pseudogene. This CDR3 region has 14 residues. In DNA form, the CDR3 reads TGTGCCAGCAGATGGCTGACAGGGAACACTGAAGCTTTCTTT. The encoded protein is CASRWLTGNTEAFF.

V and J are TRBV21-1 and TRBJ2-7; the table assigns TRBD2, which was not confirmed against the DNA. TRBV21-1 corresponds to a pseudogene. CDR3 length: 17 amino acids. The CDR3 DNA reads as TGTGCCAGCAGCTCCTGGGTGTGCGGGCCTACGGTCTACGAGCAGTACGTC. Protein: CASSSWVCGPTVYEQYV.

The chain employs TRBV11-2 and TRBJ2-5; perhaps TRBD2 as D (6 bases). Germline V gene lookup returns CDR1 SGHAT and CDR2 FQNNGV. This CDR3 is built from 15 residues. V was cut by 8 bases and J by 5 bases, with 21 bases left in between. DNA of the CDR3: TGTGCCAGCGGCGGGGCGGGGAAAATGGAGGAGACCCAGTACTTC. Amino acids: CASGGAGKMEETQYF. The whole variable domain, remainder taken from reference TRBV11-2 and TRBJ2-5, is EAGVAQSPRYKIIEKRQSVAFWCNPISGHATLYWYQQILGQGPKLLIQFQNNGVVDDSQLPKDRFSAERLKGVDSTLKIQPAKLEDSAVYLCASGGAGKMEETQYFGPGTRLLVL.

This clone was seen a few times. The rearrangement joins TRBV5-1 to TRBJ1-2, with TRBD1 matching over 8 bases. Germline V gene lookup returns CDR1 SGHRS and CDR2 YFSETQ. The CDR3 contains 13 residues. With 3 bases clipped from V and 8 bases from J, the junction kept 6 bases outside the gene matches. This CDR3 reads CASSSDRAEGYTF. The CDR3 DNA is TGCGCCAGCAGCTCGGACAGGGCGGAAGGCTACACCTTC.